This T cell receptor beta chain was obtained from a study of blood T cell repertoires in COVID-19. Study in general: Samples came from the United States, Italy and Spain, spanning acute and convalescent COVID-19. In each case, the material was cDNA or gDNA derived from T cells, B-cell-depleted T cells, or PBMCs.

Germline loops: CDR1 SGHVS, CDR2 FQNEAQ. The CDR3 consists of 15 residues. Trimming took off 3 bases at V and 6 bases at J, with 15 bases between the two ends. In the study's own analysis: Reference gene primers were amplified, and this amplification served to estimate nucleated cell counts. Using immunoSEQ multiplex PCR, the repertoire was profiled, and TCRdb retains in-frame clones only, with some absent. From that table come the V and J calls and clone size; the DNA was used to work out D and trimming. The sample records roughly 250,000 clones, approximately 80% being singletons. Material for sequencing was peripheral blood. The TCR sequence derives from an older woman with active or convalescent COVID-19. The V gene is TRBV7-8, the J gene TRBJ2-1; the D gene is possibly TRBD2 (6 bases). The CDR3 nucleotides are TGTGCCAGCAGCTTGGGACTCCTGCTTGGCAATGAGCAGTTCTTC. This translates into CASSLGLLLGNEQFF.